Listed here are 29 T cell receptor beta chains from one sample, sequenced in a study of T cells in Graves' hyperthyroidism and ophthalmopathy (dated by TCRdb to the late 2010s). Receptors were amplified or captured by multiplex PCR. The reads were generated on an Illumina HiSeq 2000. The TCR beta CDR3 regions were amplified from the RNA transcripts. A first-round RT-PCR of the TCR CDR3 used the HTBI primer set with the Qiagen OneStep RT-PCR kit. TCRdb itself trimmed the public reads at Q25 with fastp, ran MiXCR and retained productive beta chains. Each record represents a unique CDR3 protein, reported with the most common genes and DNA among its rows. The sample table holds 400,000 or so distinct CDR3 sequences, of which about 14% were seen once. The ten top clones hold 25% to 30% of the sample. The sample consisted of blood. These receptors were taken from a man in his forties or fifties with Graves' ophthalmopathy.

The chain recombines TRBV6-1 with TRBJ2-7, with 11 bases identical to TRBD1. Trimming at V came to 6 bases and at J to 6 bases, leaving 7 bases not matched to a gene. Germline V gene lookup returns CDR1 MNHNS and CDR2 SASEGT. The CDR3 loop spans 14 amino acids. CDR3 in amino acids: CASRRTGGPGEQYF. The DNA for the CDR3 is TGTGCCAGCAGAAGGACAGGGGGCCCTGGCGAGCAGTACTTC.

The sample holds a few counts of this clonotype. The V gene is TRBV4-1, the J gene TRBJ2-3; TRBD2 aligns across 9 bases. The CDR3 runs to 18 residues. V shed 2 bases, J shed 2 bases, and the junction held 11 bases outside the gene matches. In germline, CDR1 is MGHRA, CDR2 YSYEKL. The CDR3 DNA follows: TGCGCCAGCAGCCAATTCCCGGCGAGCGGGAGGCCCACAGATACGCAGTATTTT. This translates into CASSQFPASGRPTDTQYF.

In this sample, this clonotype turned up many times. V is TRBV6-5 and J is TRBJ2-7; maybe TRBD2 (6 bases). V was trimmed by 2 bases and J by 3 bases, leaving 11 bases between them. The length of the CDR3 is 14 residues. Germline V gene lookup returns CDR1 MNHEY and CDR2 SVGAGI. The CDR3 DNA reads TGTGCCAGCAGTTACGGAGGGACCTACTACGAGCAGTACTTC. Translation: CASSYGGTYYEQYF.

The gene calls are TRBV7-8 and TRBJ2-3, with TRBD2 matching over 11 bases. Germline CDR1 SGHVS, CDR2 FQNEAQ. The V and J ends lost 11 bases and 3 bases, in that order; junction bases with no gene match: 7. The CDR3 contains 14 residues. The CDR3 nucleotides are TGTGCCCTGGGGACTAGCGGAGATACAGATACGCAGTATTTT. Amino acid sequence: CALGTSGDTDTQYF.

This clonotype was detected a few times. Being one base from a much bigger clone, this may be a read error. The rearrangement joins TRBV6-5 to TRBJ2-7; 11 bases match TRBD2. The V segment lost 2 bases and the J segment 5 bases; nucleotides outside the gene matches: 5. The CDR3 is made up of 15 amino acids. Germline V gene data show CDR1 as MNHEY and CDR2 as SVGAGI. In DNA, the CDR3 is TGTGCCAGCAGTTACGCGCTAGCGGGAGGCAACGAGCAGTACTTC. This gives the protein CASSYALAGGNEQYF.

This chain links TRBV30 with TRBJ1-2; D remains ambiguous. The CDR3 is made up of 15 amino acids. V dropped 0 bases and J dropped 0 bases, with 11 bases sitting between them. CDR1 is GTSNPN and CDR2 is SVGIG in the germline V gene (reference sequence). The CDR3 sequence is CAWSVPSASNYGYTF. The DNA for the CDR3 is TGTGCCTGGAGTGTACCGTCAGCTTCTAACTATGGCTACACCTTC.

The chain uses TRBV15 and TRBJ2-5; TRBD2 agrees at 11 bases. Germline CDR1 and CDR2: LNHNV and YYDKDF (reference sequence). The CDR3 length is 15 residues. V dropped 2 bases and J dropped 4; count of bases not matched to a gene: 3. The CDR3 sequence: CATSRNGLAGETQYF. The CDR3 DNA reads TGTGCCACCAGCAGAAATGGACTAGCGGGAGAGACCCAGTACTTC. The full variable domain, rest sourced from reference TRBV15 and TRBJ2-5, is DAMVIQNPRYQVTQFGKPVTLSCSQTLNHNVMYWYQQKSSQAPKLLFHYYDKDFNNEADTPDNFQSRRPNTSFCFLDIRSPGLGDTAMYLCATSRNGLAGETQYFGPGTRLLVL.

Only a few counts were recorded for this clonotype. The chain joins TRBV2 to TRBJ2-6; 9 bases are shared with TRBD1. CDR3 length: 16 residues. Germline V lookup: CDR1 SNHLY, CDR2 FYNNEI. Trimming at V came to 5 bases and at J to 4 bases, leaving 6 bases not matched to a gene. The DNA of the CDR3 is TGTGCCAGCAGTTACCGGGACAGGGTCGGGGCCAACGTCCTGACTTTC. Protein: CASSYRDRVGANVLTF.

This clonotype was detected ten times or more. CDR3 residues: CSGTGTSESSYNEQFF. The CDR3 bases are TGCAGTGGGACCGGGACTTCAGAGAGCTCCTACAATGAGCAGTTCTTC. The chain has TRBV20-1 and TRBJ2-1, with D possibly being TRBD2 (6 bases). There are 16 residues in the CDR3. Trimming took off 7 bases at V and 0 bases at J, with 19 bases between the two ends. Germline CDR1 DFQATT, CDR2 SNEGSKA (reference sequence).

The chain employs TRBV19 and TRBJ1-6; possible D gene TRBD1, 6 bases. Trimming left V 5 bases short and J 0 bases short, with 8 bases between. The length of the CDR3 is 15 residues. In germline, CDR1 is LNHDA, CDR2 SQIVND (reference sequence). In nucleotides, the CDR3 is TGTGCCAGTAGTGGACAGAGCTCCTATAATTCACCCCTCCACTTT. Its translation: CASSGQSSYNSPLHF.

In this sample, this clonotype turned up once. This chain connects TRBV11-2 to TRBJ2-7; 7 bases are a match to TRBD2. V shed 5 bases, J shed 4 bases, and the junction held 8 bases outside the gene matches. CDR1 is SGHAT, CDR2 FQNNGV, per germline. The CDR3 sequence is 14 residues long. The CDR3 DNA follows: TGTGCCAGCAGCCAGCTAGCGGTAAATTACGAGCAGTACTTC. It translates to CASSQLAVNYEQYF.

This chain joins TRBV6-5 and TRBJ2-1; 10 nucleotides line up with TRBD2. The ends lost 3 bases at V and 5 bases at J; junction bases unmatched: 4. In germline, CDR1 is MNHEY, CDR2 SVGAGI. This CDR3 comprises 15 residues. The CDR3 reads CASSYRLAGHNEQFF. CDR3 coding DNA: TGTGCCAGCAGTTATCGACTAGCGGGCCACAATGAGCAGTTCTTC.

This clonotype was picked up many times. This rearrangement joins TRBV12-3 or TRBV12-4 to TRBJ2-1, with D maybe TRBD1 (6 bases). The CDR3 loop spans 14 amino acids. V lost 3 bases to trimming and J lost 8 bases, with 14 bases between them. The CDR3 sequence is CASSLGRGFDEQFF. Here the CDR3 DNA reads TGTGCCAGCAGTTTGGGCAGGGGTTTCGATGAGCAGTTCTTC.

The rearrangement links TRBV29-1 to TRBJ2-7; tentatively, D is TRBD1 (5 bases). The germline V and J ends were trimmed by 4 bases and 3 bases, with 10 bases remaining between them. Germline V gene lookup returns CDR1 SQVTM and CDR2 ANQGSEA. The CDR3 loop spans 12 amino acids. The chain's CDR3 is CSVVDTIYEQYF. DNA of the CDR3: TGCAGCGTTGTGGACACCATCTACGAGCAGTACTTC.

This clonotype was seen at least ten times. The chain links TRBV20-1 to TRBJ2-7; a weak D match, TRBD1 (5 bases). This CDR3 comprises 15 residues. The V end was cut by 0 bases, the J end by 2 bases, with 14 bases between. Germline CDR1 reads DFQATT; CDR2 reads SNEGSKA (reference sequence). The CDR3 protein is CSARDPRQQTYEQYF. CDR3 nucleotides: TGCAGTGCTAGAGATCCCCGACAGCAAACCTACGAGCAGTACTTC.

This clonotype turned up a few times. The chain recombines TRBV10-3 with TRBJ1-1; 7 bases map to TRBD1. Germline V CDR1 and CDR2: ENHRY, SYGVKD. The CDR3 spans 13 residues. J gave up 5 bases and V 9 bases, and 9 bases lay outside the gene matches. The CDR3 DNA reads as TGTGCCATAGCCGAGACAGGGTTGACTGAAGCTTTCTTT. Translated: CAIAETGLTEAFF.

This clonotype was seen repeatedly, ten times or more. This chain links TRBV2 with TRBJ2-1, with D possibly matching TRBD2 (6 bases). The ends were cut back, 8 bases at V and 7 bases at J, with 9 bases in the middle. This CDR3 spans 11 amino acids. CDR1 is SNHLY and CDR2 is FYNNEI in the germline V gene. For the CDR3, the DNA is TGTGCCAGCTTAGCGGAGAATGAGCAGTTCTTC. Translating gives CASLAENEQFF.

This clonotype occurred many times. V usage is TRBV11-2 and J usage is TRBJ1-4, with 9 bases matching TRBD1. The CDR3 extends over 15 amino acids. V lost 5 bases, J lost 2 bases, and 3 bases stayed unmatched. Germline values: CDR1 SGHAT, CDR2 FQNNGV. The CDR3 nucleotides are TGTGCCAGCAGCACGGGACAGGGCACTAATGAAAAACTGTTTTTT. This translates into CASSTGQGTNEKLFF.

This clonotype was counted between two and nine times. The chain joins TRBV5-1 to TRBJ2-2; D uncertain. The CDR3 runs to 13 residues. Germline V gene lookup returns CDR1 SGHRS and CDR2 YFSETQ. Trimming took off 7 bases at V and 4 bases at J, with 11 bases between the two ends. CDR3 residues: CASYHSPTGELFF. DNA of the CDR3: TGCGCCAGCTATCACAGTCCCACCGGGGAGCTGTTTTTT.

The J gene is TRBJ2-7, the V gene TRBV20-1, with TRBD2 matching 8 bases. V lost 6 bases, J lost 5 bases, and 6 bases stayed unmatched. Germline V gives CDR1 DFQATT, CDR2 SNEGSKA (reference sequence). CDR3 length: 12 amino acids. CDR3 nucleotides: TGCAGTGCCGAGGGACTAGTAAACGAGCAGTACTTC. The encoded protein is CSAEGLVNEQYF.

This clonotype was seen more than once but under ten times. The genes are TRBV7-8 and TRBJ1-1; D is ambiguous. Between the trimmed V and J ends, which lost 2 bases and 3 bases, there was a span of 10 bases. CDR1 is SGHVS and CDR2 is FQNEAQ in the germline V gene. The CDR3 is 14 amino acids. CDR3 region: CASSLSRLDTEAFF. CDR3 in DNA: TGTGCCAGCAGCTTATCAAGGCTCGACACTGAAGCTTTCTTT.

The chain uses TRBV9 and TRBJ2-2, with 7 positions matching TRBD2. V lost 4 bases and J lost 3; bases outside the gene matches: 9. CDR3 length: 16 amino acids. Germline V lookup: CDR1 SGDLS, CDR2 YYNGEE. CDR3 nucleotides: TGTGCCAGCAGCATAAGCGGGGAGAGGGACACCGGGGAGCTGTTTTTT. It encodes CASSISGERDTGELFF.

CDR3 residues: CASSAPPTASSYNSPLHF. As DNA, the CDR3 is TGTGCCAGCAGCGCCCCTCCGACGGCGAGCTCCTATAATTCACCCCTCCACTTT. The rearrangement joins TRBV7-9 to TRBJ1-6; D unresolved. There are 18 residues in the CDR3. V was cut by 5 bases and J by 0 bases, with 17 bases left in between. Germline V gene data show CDR1 as SEHNR and CDR2 as FQNEAQ (reference sequence).

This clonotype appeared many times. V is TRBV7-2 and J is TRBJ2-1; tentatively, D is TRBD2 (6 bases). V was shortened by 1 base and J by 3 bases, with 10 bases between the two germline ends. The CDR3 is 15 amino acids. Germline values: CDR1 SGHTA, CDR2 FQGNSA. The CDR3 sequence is CASSLGGLFYNEQFF. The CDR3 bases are TGTGCCAGCAGCTTAGGGGGACTGTTCTACAATGAGCAGTTCTTC.

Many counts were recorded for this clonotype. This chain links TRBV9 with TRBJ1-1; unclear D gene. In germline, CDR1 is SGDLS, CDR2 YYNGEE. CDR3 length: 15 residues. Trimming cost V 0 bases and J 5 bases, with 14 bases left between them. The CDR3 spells CASSVVSGRKTEAFF. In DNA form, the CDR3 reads TGTGCCAGCAGCGTAGTATCGGGGAGGAAAACTGAAGCTTTCTTT.

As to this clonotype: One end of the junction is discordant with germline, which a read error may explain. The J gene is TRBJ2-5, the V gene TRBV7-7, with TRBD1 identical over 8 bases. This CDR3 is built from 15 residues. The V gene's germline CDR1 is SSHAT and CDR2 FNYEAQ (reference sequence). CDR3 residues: CASSTGTGIPETQYF. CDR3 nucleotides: TGTGCTAGCAGCACTGGGACAGGAATCCCAGAGACCCAGTACTTC.

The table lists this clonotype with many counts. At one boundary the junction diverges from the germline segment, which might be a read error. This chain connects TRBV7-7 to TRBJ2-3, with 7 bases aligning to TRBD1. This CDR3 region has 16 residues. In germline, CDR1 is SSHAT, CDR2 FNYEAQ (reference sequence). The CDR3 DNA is TGTGCTAGCAGCTTAAACCTAGGGGGACAGACAGATACGCAGTATTTT. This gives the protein CASSLNLGGQTDTQYF.

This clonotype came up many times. The CDR3 DNA sequence: TGTGCCAGCAGCTTATTGCTGGGGACTAGTCGAGGTGAGCAGTTCTTC. This translates into CASSLLLGTSRGEQFF. The chain recombines TRBV7-9 with TRBJ2-1; 8 positions agree with TRBD2. J gave up 9 bases and V 2 bases, and 12 bases lay outside the gene matches. The germline V gene encodes CDR1 SEHNR and CDR2 FQNEAQ (reference sequence). This CDR3 is built from 16 residues.

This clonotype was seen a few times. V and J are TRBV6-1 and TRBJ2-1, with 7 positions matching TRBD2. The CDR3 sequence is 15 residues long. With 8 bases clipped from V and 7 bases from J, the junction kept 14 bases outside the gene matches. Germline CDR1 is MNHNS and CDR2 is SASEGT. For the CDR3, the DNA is TGTGCCAGCTATACGGGGGAGGGCCTTAGAAATGAGCAGTTCTTC. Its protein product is CASYTGEGLRNEQFF.